This TCR beta chain was sequenced in a study of T cells in Graves' hyperthyroidism and ophthalmopathy (dated by TCRdb to between 2017 and 2020). At the level of the whole study: Peripheral blood samples were taken at the time of initial diagnosis, prior to any treatment. TCR V-J signatures able to tell the groups apart were searched for in a discovery cohort of about a hundred patients, of whom more than 40 had Graves' ophthalmopathy and around 58 had stable Graves' hyperthyroidism. Prospective prediction of ophthalmopathy was tested in an independent validation cohort consisting of 18 to 20 hyperthyroidism patients and approximately 16 patients who later progressed to ophthalmopathy. The 80 to 100 discovery patients were randomly divided into training and test sets at a 7:3 ratio. In several Graves' hyperthyroidism patients, the study also compared T-cell repertoires from thyroid tissue with T-cell repertoires from blood. Once sampling was done, hyperthyroidism patients were given methimazole at a starting dose of 30 mg daily, whereas ophthalmopathy patients were given high-dose intravenous methylprednisolone. TCR Vbeta CDR3 sequencing of 120 to 150 peripheral blood samples (more than 40 ophthalmopathy, about 80 hyperthyroidism and some 17 progressor patients) is reported in the paper.

Broader findings and caveats from the paper: Sample size was not statistically predetermined, and blinding of investigators to group allocation was not performed. A model built on a 13 V-J signature distinguished ophthalmopathy from stable hyperthyroidism, reaching around 87% sensitivity and 81.08% specificity in cross-validation and 80%/75% in testing. Blood samples also contained most of the expanded thyroid clonotypes (frequency above 0.001), which suggests that blood repertoires may reflect thyroid immune responses. In validation, progression to ophthalmopathy was predicted by the model with nearly 71% sensitivity and around 76% specificity, a median of approximately 6.5 months before onset.

Ophthalmopathy patients had moderately to severely active disease, Clinical Activity Score of at least 3, NOSPECS grade of at least 4, and duration under 3 months. Patients with uncontrolled infections, other autoimmune diseases, pregnancy or lactation were excluded. Diagnoses were established on the basis of clinical symptoms, serum thyroxine and TRAb, thyroid ultrasound, and orbital computed tomography. PBMCs were separated from roughly 10 ml of fresh peripheral blood using Ficoll-Paque density gradient centrifugation. Total RNA was extracted using Trizol reagent, and RNA quality was assessed on an Agilent 2100 Bioanalyzer. The cysteine opens and the phenylalanine closes a CDR3 of 15 amino acids. Only CDR3 DNA remains: 45 bases, in frame from the first base. Based on the germline V gene (reference sequence), the CDR1 and CDR2 sequences are MNHEY and SMNVEV. V and J are trimmed by 2 bases and 5 bases, and the gene matches miss 6 bases of the junction.

On this clonotype: Its antigen is unknown. Since a much larger clone is just one base distant, this may be a read error.

TCR beta CDR3 regions were amplified from RNA transcripts. For the first round of RT-PCR on the TCR CDR3, the HTBI primer set was used together with the Qiagen OneStep RT-PCR kit. A second multiplex PCR round built the libraries, followed by size selection and purification. Libraries were sequenced paired-end with 100 bp reads on an Illumina HiSeq2000. In the source study's methods: SOAPnuke was used to process the raw data, throwing out any read that contained adapters or uncalled bases, had a mean Phred below 15, or lacked an exact constant-primer or identifier match. High-quality paired reads were merged with COPE v1.2.5, and unique nucleotide sequences were defined as clonotypes. Clonotypes were aligned to IMGT TRBV, TRBD and TRBJ reference segments using MiTCR v1.1. Analysis was restricted to V-J combinations with a frequency above 0.0001, which covered approximately 99% of repertoires. A TCS score was defined as the ratio of F50 (clonal expansion) to E x V (chaos), with BLOSUM62-based TCRdist applied between CDR3 peptides within each V-J. Welch's t-statistics and random forest reduced around 520 V-J features to about 12, which were used in a naive Bayes classifier (R e1071). TCRdb itself trimmed the public reads at Q25 with fastp, ran MiXCR and retained productive beta chains. Each CDR3 protein gets just one entry, which takes the most common genes and DNA from the rows behind it. It is TCRdb's table, rather than the study itself, that gives the V and J calls and clone size. The sample table contains 660,000 or so distinct CDR3 sequences; only one count was recorded for about 20% of them. The ten largest clones represent more than 30% of the sample.

The sequence joins TRBV27 to TRBJ2-3, with 8 bases in between that match TRBD2. The sequenced material came from blood. This TCR was sampled from a man younger than 45 with Graves' ophthalmopathy. The DNA is TGTGCCAGCAGTTTAATGGCGGGAGGTGGAGATACGCAGTATTTT. It translates as CASSLMAGGGDTQYF.